This T cell receptor beta chain emerged from a study of cytomegalovirus exposure and HLA in healthy donors. Broader study findings: It is likely that the observed cluster of highly shared sequence variants was a sequencing artifact.

There are 16 residues in the CDR3. The trim removed 5 bases at V and 7 bases at J, leaving 11 bases unmatched. 13 Jbeta primers and 60 Vbeta primers were used for the PCR. Data came from immunoSEQ multiplex PCR; TCRdb stores just in-frame clones and leaves some out. The sample lists fewer than 200,000 clones; 76% were seen once. On this clone: The antigen is undetermined.

The chain couples TRBV6-7 to TRBJ2-1, with 10 bases fitting TRBD2. TRBV6-7 is reported as an ORF; its role is uncertain. Sequencing was performed on PBMCs. The sequence came from a female donor in good health and CMV-seronegative. CDR3 DNA: TGTGCCAGCAGTGGAGCGGGGGGGGTTAGTGGGAATGAGCAGTTCTTC. Translated, it gives CASSGAGGVSGNEQFF.